These T cell receptor beta chains were read from a single sample in a study of T cell responses to AZD1222 COVID-19 vaccine. This table comes from immunoSEQ multiplex PCR, and its TCRdb copy is limited to in-frame clones, with some not included. Of roughly 130,000 clones listed, about 91% are singletons. The starting material was peripheral blood, obtained on day 0 of AZD1222 vaccination. The receptors were gathered from an adult in good health. The CDR3 runs from the conserved cysteine through the conserved F or W.

j_call	v_call	cdr3_length	cdr3_aa
TRBJ2-7	TRBV6-2/TRBV6-3	17	CASSYWEWGRASYQQYF
TRBJ2-1	TRBV12-5	13	CASGLWSNNEQFF
TRBJ1-2	TRBV10-1	13	CASSETAGYGYTF
TRBJ1-2	TRBV6-1	16	CASSDLVSGGNYGYTF
TRBJ2-7	TRBV5-1	14	CASSFSRESYEQYF
TRBJ2-7	TRBV7-5	20	CVRSPQHRASGRRTAYEQYF
TRBJ2-3	TRBV9	17	CASSPRGAGRESDTQYF
TRBJ2-2	TRBV5-1	17	CASSSGLAGGRTGELFF
TRBJ2-3	TRBV6-2/TRBV6-3	15	CASSYPSSRTGMIFF
TRBJ1-5	TRBV5-1	13	CASSLQGNQPQHF
TRBJ1-1	TRBV19	12	CASSMGGPEAFF
TRBJ1-3	TRBV5-1	14	CASSSRDRGNTIYF
TRBJ2-5	TRBV7-2	16	CASSFSRLAGEETQYF
TRBJ2-7	TRBV7-2	15	CASSLGGASYDEQYF
TRBJ2-5	TRBV18	16	CASSPRAGYNQETQYF
TRBJ2-1	TRBV5-1	17	CASSLGLAGGPHNEQFF
TRBJ1-5	TRBV6-2/TRBV6-3	17	CASSYSPFRGRNQPQHF